Sequencing of this TCR beta chain was carried out in a study of CXCR3-negative and CXCR3-positive naive CD8 T cells. Study-level points and caveats: The naive subsets expressed comparable surface CD5, and the authors inferred TCR strength from TRB CDR3 properties. CXCR3-expressing naive cells carried TRB CDR3s more hydrophobic than those of CXCR3-negative naive cells.

The CDR3 sequence is 13 residues long. Germline V gene sequence: CDR1 SEHNR, CDR2 FQNEAQ (reference sequence). Of note for this clonotype: The antigen is not known.

Libraries were UMI-labeled 5' RACE TRB cDNA. TCRdb re-called the 5' RACE reads and shows each CDR3 protein once, DNA omitted. In total, the table holds 150,000 or so distinct CDR3 sequences. The sequenced sample consisted of naive CXCR3+ CD8+ T cells from blood. The subset denotes: CD45RO-CCR7+CD27+CD95- naive CD8+ T cells expressing CXCR3 (TNR3+). This rearrangement joins TRBV7-9 to TRBJ1-1. The TCR was taken from a human donor in good health. Some clones in this sample may be carry-over from other donors' samples. CDR3 amino acids: CASSSDMNTEAFF. Combining the CDR3 with reference TRBV7-9 and TRBJ1-1 gives the whole variable domain DTGVSQNPRHKITKRGQNVTFRCDPISEHNRLYWYRQTLGQGPEFLTYFQNEAQLEKSRLLSDRFSAERPKGSFSTLEIQRTEQGDSAMYLCASSSDMNTEAFFGQGTRLTVV.